The source of this T cell receptor beta chain is a study of blood T cell repertoires in COVID-19. Looking at the study overall: There were acute and convalescent COVID-19 samples, and they came from the United States, Italy and Spain. T cells, B-cell-depleted T cells, or PBMCs provided the cDNA or gDNA that served as material.

Only in-frame clones appear in the TCRdb table, and some are missing; sequencing was by immunoSEQ multiplex PCR. Of approximately 130,000 clones listed, around 85% are singletons. The V gene's germline CDR1 is MGHDK and CDR2 SYGVNS. This CDR3 is built from 14 residues. With V trimmed by 3 bases and J by 7 bases, 8 bases remained unmatched. The gene calls are TRBV25-1 and TRBJ1-2, with 7 bases aligning to TRBD1. The specimen was peripheral blood. This receptor was obtained from a human donor in a cohort sampled during active COVID-19. CDR3 protein: CASSEHTGASGYTF. For the CDR3, the DNA is TGTGCCAGCAGTGAGCATACAGGGGCTAGTGGCTACACCTTC.